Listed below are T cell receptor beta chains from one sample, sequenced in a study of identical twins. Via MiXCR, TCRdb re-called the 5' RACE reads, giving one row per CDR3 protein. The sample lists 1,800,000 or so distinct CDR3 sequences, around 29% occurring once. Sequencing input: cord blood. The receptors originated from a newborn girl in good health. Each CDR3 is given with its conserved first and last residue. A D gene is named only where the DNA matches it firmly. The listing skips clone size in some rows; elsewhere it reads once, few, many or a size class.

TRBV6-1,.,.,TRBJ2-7,CASSRLEGDYEQYF,TGTGCCAGCAGTCGATTGGAGGGGGACTACGAGCAGTACTTC
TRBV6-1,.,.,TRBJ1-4,CASRVQSTNEKLFF,TGTGCCAGCAGGGTACAGTCAACTAATGAAAAACTGTTTTTT
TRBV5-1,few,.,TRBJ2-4,CASSLAPGIAKNIQYF,TGCGCCAGCAGCTTGGCCCCGGGTATTGCCAAAAACATTCAGTACTTC
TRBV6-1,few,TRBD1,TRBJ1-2,CASMKDRVDEGYTF,TGTGCCAGCATGAAAGACAGGGTGGATGAAGGCTACACCTTC
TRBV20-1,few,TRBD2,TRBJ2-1,CSASPMSGSSYNEQFF,TGCAGTGCTAGCCCTATGAGCGGGAGCTCCTACAATGAGCAGTTCTTC
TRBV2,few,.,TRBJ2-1,CASRLAGPTYNEQFF,TGTGCCAGCAGGCTGGCAGGGCCTACCTACAATGAGCAGTTCTTC
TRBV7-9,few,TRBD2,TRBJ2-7,CASSRTRSLYEQYF,TGTGCCAGCAGTAGGACTAGAAGCCTTTACGAGCAGTACTTC
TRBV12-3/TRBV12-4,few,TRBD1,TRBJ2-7,CASRSTGGGNEQYF,TGTGCCAGCAGGTCGACAGGGGGCGGGAACGAGCAGTACTTC
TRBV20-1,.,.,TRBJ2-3,CSARDRGEGTDTQYF,TGCAGTGCTAGAGACAGGGGCGAAGGCACAGATACGCAGTATTTT
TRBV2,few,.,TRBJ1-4,CASSEDGQGSEKLFF,TGTGCCAGCAGTGAAGATGGGCAGGGGAGTGAAAAACTGTTTTTT
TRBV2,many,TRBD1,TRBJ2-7,CASSEGTGNYEQYF,TGTGCCAGCAGTGAAGGGACAGGAAACTACGAGCAGTACTTC
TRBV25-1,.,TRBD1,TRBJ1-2,CASSESAWGRGPNYGYTF,TGTGCCAGCAGTGAATCGGCGTGGGGCAGGGGGCCTAACTATGGCTACACCTTC
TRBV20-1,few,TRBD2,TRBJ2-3,CSAPRGSGGGDTQYF,TGCAGTGCCCCTCGGGGTAGCGGGGGAGGGGATACGCAGTATTTT
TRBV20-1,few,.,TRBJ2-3,CSACHYTDTQYF,TGCAGTGCTTGTCACTACACAGATACGCAGTATTTT
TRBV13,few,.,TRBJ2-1,CASSLVLAESSSYNEQFF,TGTGCCAGCAGCTTAGTGCTAGCCGAATCGAGCTCCTACAATGAGCAGTTCTTC
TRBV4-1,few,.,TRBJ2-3,CASSQDPGEDTQYF,TGCGCCAGCAGCCAAGATCCAGGGGAAGATACGCAGTATTTT
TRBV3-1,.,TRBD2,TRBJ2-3,CASSQGLAVNTDTQYF,TGTGCCAGCAGCCAAGGCCTAGCGGTTAACACAGATACGCAGTATTTT
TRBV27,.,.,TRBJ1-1,CASLTRDLLRAFF,TGTGCCAGTCTGACCCGGGACCTCCTGCGGGCTTTCTTT
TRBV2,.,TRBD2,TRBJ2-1,CASKPAGGPNNEQFF,TGTGCCAGCAAGCCCGCGGGAGGGCCCAACAATGAGCAGTTCTTC
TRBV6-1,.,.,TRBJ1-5,CASSEGGRGSQPQHF,TGTGCCAGCAGTGAAGGGGGGAGGGGATCTCAGCCCCAGCATTTT
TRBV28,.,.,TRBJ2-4,CASSSTSRARNIQYF,TGTGCCAGCAGTTCCACTTCCAGGGCTCGAAACATTCAGTACTTC
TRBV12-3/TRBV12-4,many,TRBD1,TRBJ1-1,CASRTGTVNTEAFF,TGTGCCAGCAGGACAGGGACAGTGAACACTGAAGCTTTCTTT
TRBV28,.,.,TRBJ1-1,CASSLPTANTEAFF,TGTGCCAGCAGTTTACCAACAGCGAACACTGAAGCTTTCTTT
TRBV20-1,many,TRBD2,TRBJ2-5,CSATSGYQETQYF,TGCAGTGCTACTAGCGGGTACCAAGAGACCCAGTACTTC
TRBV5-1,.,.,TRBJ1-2,CASSLSLTVNYGYTF,TGCGCCAGCAGCTTATCGTTGACGGTGAACTATGGCTACACCTTC
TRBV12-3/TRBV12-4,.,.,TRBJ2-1,CASSTGNTWGNEQFF,TGTGCCAGCAGTACAGGGAACACATGGGGCAATGAGCAGTTCTTC
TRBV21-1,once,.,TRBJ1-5,CASTGYYQPQHF,TGTGCCAGCACCGGTTACTATCAGCCCCAGCATTTT
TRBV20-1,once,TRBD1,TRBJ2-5,CSARQPQGAQYF,TGCAGTGCTAGACAACCCCAGGGGGCCCAGTACTTC
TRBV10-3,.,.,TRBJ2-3,CAINRGTTDTQYF,TGTGCCATCAATCGGGGGACCACAGATACGCAGTATTTT
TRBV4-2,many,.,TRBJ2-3,CASNPGRYTDTQYF,TGTGCCAGCAACCCTGGCAGGTACACAGATACGCAGTATTTT